These 30 T cell receptor beta chains were sequenced from one sample in a study of CD8 T cells in Susac syndrome. The RNA input was roughly 0.45 to 1 ug, and it was reverse transcribed with random hexamers. TCRdb passed the immunoSEQ multiplex PCR reads through MiXCR, listing each CDR3 protein once. This table holds 130,000 or so distinct CDR3 sequences, 80% found once. Sequencing was done on a sample of CD8+ T cells from PBMCs. The receptors here all came from a human donor with multiple sclerosis.

This chain connects TRBV2 to TRBJ1-5; possibly TRBD1 for D (5 bases). The V end lost 3 bases, the J end lost 3 bases, and 12 bases lay between the germline ends. The CDR3 contains 15 residues. Germline V gene data show CDR1 as SNHLY and CDR2 as FYNNEI. The CDR3 loop reads CASSEGDGYNQPQHF. DNA for the CDR3: TGTGCCAGCAGTGAGGGGGATGGTTACAATCAGCCCCAGCATTTT.

This rearrangement joins TRBV19 to TRBJ2-7; tentative D call: TRBD2 (5 bases). This CDR3 is 14 amino acids long. Germline lookup yields CDR1 LNHDA and CDR2 SQIVND (reference sequence). The ends were cut back, 6 bases at V and 0 bases at J, with 12 bases in the middle. The CDR3 is CASSGESPSYEQYF. CDR3 nucleotides: TGTGCCAGTAGCGGGGAGTCTCCCTCCTACGAGCAGTACTTC. Looking up the rest from reference TRBV19 and TRBJ2-7 gives the full variable domain: DGGITQSPKYLFRKEGQNVTLSCEQNLNHDAMYWYRQDPGQGLRLIYYSQIVNDFQKGDIAEGYSVSREKKESFPLTVTSAQKNPTAFYLCASSGESPSYEQYFGPGTRLTVT.

This clonotype was found once. The chain employs TRBV27 and TRBJ1-6; D is ambiguous. This CDR3 spans 12 amino acids. CDR1 is MNHEY, CDR2 SMNVEV, per germline (reference sequence). Trimming removed 8 bases from V and 9 bases from J, with 11 bases in between. Written as DNA, the CDR3 is TGTGCCAGCGGGTCCGGCCTTTCACCCCTCCACTTT. Protein product: CASGSGLSPLHF.

The chain uses TRBV20-1 and TRBJ2-1; 13 bases align to TRBD2. CDR1 and CDR2 (germline): DFQATT, SNEGSKA (reference sequence). The length of the CDR3 is 19 residues. Unmatched junction bases numbered 9, after V lost 0 bases and J lost 1 base. The CDR3 bases are TGCAGTGCTAGAGATAAGGGACTAGCGGGACATAGATCCTACAATGAGCAGTTCTTC. Its protein product is CSARDKGLAGHRSYNEQFF.

The chain joins TRBV6-2 or TRBV6-3 to TRBJ2-3; D ambiguous. This CDR3 is built from 16 residues. V lost 6 bases and J lost 2, with 18 bases in between. Germline V gene data show CDR1 as MNHEY and CDR2 as SVGEGT. The CDR3 region has the DNA TGTGCCAGCAGCGAAACCGACGTTCCTTTCACAGATACGCAGTATTTT. Protein: CASSETDVPFTDTQYF.

This clonotype was observed a handful of times. The chain has TRBV6-2 or TRBV6-3 and TRBJ1-1; the D is unclear. This CDR3 is built from 13 residues. Trimming removed 0 bases at V and 5 bases at J, with 7 bases between. Per the germline V gene, CDR1 is MNHEY and CDR2 is SVGEGT. CDR3: CASSYSLGTEAFF. The CDR3 bases are TGTGCCAGCAGTTACTCGTTAGGAACTGAAGCTTTCTTT.

V gene TRBV19 combines with J gene TRBJ2-7; TRBD1 matches 8 bases. Trimming at V came to 8 bases and at J to 3 bases, leaving 15 bases not matched to a gene. The CDR3 loop spans 16 amino acids. The V gene's germline CDR1 is LNHDA and CDR2 SQIVND (reference sequence). The DNA of the CDR3 is TGTGCCAGTCTGCTTTGGACAGGGACAACTATCTACGAGCAGTACGTC. This gives the protein CASLLWTGTTIYEQYV.

This sequence joins TRBV16 and TRBJ1-1; D unclear. Germline assignment: CDR1 KGHSY and CDR2 FQNENV. Trimming cost V 3 bases and J 1 base, with 3 bases left between them. CDR3 size: 12 residues. The CDR3 protein is CASSHQNTEAFF. DNA of the CDR3: TGTGCCAGCAGCCATCAGAACACTGAAGCTTTCTTT.

This rearrangement joins TRBV6-1 to TRBJ2-7; 8 nucleotides line up with TRBD1. CDR1 and CDR2 (germline): MNHNS, SASEGT. Losses at the gene ends were 8 bases for V and 0 bases for J; bases not matched to a gene: 6. This CDR3 contains 14 residues. DNA for the CDR3: TGTGCCAGCCGTAAGGACAGGGCCTCCTACGAGCAGTACTTC. Its protein is CASRKDRASYEQYF.

The chain is built from TRBV6-1 and TRBJ2-7; D is uncertain. This CDR3 spans 13 amino acids. Trimming took off 2 bases at V and 2 bases at J, with 7 bases between the two ends. Germline-derived CDR1 and CDR2 are MNHNS and SASEGT. The CDR3 DNA sequence: TGTGCCAGCAGTGAAACAGAACCCTACGAGCAGTACTTC. It is translated as CASSETEPYEQYF.

The chain employs TRBV7-9 and TRBJ2-5; 7 bases align to TRBD2. CDR3 length equals 16 residues. J gave up 5 bases and V 5 bases, and 14 bases lay outside the gene matches. Germline V gives CDR1 SEHNR, CDR2 FQNEAQ (reference sequence). The CDR3 coding sequence is TGTGCCAGCAGCCCCCAGACTCCCTGGGGAGGGGAGACCCAGTACTTC. Amino acid sequence: CASSPQTPWGGETQYF.

This clonotype was seen a few times. The chain joins TRBV6-1 to TRBJ2-1; TRBD2 is a possible D gene (5 bases). From germline, CDR1 is MNHNS and CDR2 SASEGT. The length of the CDR3 is 16 residues. Trimming stripped 1 base from V and 4 bases from J, with 14 bases between. The CDR3 DNA reads as TGTGCCAGCAGTGAAGTCCGGGGAGACCGATACAATGAGCAGTTCTTC. Amino acids: CASSEVRGDRYNEQFF.

J is TRBJ1-5 and V is TRBV5-6; TRBD1 aligns across 10 bases. CDR1 SGHDT and CDR2 YYEEEE come from the germline V gene. Trimming took 0 bases from V and 4 from J; bases not matched to a gene: 7. There are 17 residues in the CDR3. CDR3 nucleotides: TGTGCCAGCAGCTTGGAAAGTGGACAGGGGGGAAATCAGCCCCAGCATTTT. Translation gives CASSLESGQGGNQPQHF.

The rearrangement links TRBV7-8 to TRBJ2-1; 10 bases map to TRBD2. Losses at the gene ends were 5 bases for V and 9 bases for J; bases not matched to a gene: 10. The CDR3 extends over 15 amino acids. CDR1 and CDR2 (germline): SGHVS, FQNEAQ. Here the CDR3 DNA reads TGTGCCAGCAGCCCCTGGGCTAGCGGGAGTTTTGAGCAGTTCTTC. This codes for CASSPWASGSFEQFF.

This clonotype was picked up one time. The genes are TRBV9 and TRBJ1-2, with TRBD1 matching 7 bases. The CDR3 totals 15 residues. V gave up 3 bases and J gave up 8 bases; unmatched junction bases: 13. Germline-derived CDR1 and CDR2 are SGDLS and YYNGEE. The CDR3 DNA sequence: TGTGCCAGCAGCGCATACCGGGACAGTCAACAAGGCTACACCTTC. This translates into CASSAYRDSQQGYTF.

The V gene is TRBV20-1, the J gene TRBJ1-4; a possible D gene is TRBD1 (5 bases). Trimming left V 5 bases short and J 3 bases short, with 16 bases between. CDR1 DFQATT and CDR2 SNEGSKA come from the germline V gene (reference sequence). The CDR3 loop spans 15 amino acids. In DNA form, the CDR3 reads TGCAGTGCTGGACCTCGCAGGGCCTCTAATGAAAAACTGTTTTTT. Translating it yields CSAGPRRASNEKLFF.

The chain links TRBV27 to TRBJ2-1, with 9 bases identical to TRBD1. Germline V lookup: CDR1 MNHEY, CDR2 SMNVEV (reference sequence). Trimming took 9 bases from V and 2 from J; bases not matched to a gene: 8. CDR3 length: 15 amino acids. The CDR3 coding sequence is TGTGCCAGTCGTAAGGGGACAGGGACCTACAATGAGCAGTTCTTC. Translated: CASRKGTGTYNEQFF.

The rearrangement links TRBV19 to TRBJ2-1; 9 bases are shared with TRBD1. The V gene end was trimmed by 10 bases and the J gene end by 8 bases; junction bases not matched to a gene: 12. The CDR3 extends over 14 amino acids. CDR1 is LNHDA and CDR2 is SQIVND in the germline V gene (reference sequence). CDR3 sequence reads: CAISPGQGFDEQFF. CDR3 in DNA: TGTGCCATCTCGCCGGGACAGGGCTTCGATGAGCAGTTCTTC.

This CDR3 reads CATRTANTEAFF. The CDR3 nucleotides read TGTGCCACAAGGACGGCGAACACTGAAGCTTTCTTT. The rearrangement uses TRBV19 and TRBJ1-1; D gene ambiguous. The CDR3 is 12 amino acids. The germline V gene has CDR1 LNHDA and CDR2 SQIVND (reference sequence). The V gene lost 10 bases and the J gene lost 1 base, with 10 bases spanning the gap.

The chain has TRBV28 and TRBJ1-6; tentative D call: TRBD1 (6 bases). There are 16 residues in the CDR3. Trimming pared 6 bases from V and 5 bases from J, leaving 17 bases between. The V gene's germline CDR1 is MDHEN and CDR2 SYDVKM. Here the CDR3 reads CASSQQEGVNNSPLHF. For the CDR3, the DNA is TGTGCCAGCAGCCAGCAGGAGGGGGTCAATAATTCACCCCTCCACTTT.

This clonotype was detected a few times. The chain combines TRBV7-9 with TRBJ2-3; 7 bases match TRBD2. The germline CDR1 and CDR2 sequences are SEHNR and FQNEAQ (reference sequence). The CDR3 is 16 residues long. Trimming at V came to 1 base and at J to 2 bases, leaving 6 bases not matched to a gene. DNA for the CDR3: TGTGCCAGCAGCTTAGGCAGGACTAGGTACACAGATACGCAGTATTTT. Its protein product is CASSLGRTRYTDTQYF.

This chain links TRBV10-2 with TRBJ2-6; possibly TRBD2 for D (5 bases). Germline V CDR1 and CDR2: WSHSY, SAAADI. V lost 5 bases, J lost 5 bases, and 16 bases lay in between. The CDR3 sequence is 16 residues long. CDR3 sequence: CASSQSSTSRANVLTF. CDR3 DNA: TGCGCCAGCAGTCAATCGAGCACTAGTCGGGCCAACGTCCTGACTTTC.

This clonotype was observed a single time. V and J are TRBV27 and TRBJ2-1; 11 nucleotides line up with TRBD2. After removal of 8 bases from V and 6 bases from J, the junction contained 9 bases not matched to a gene. The V gene's germline CDR1 is MNHEY and CDR2 SMNVEV (reference sequence). The CDR3 spans 15 residues. The DNA of the CDR3 is TGTGCCAGCCGCCTACTAGCGGGAGCCCTCAATGAGCAGTTCTTC. It specifies CASRLLAGALNEQFF.

This clonotype was detected only once. This chain uses TRBV13 with TRBJ2-2; D gene unclear. The CDR3 is 12 residues long. CDR1 PRHDT and CDR2 FYEKMQ come from the germline V gene (reference sequence). V was clipped by 8 bases and J by 3 bases, with 7 bases between them. CDR3 amino acids: CASGGDTGELFF. The CDR3, as DNA: TGTGCCAGCGGCGGCGACACCGGGGAGCTGTTTTTT.

The chain carries TRBV7-2 and TRBJ2-5; D gene ambiguous. Germline V lookup: CDR1 SGHTA, CDR2 FQGNSA. This CDR3 has 14 amino acids. The V end was cut by 0 bases, the J end by 5 bases, with 10 bases between. The CDR3 spells CASSLAIESETQYF. For the CDR3, the DNA is TGTGCCAGCAGCTTAGCGATCGAGTCGGAGACCCAGTACTTC.

This clonotype has more than one count but fewer than ten. The CDR3 DNA reads TGTGCCAGCAGCTTGGCGAGCCCGGATTGGGAGACCCAGTACTTC. It encodes CASSLASPDWETQYF. The V call is TRBV5-6, the J call TRBJ2-5; unclear D gene. Trimming pared 0 bases from V and 5 bases from J, leaving 14 bases between. CDR1 is SGHDT, CDR2 YYEEEE, per germline. The CDR3 is 15 amino acids.

This clonotype was detected once. The chain joins TRBV28 to TRBJ2-1; TRBD1 might be the D (5 bases). The CDR3 loop spans 15 amino acids. V was clipped by 6 bases and J by 1 base, with 13 bases between them. Germline V gene sequence: CDR1 MDHEN, CDR2 SYDVKM. The CDR3 DNA follows: TGTGCCAGCAGATCGCTTCAGGGATCCTACAATGAGCAGTTCTTC. Translating it yields CASRSLQGSYNEQFF.

This chain connects TRBV29-1 to TRBJ2-3, with D perhaps matching TRBD2 (5 bases). V was shortened by 0 bases and J by 3 bases, with 16 bases between the two germline ends. Germline V gene lookup returns CDR1 SQVTM and CDR2 ANQGSEA. This CDR3 contains 16 residues. The DNA of the CDR3 is TGCAGCGTTGAAGAAATCCCGTTCGGGGAGACAGATACGCAGTATTTT. Its protein product is CSVEEIPFGETDTQYF.

This clonotype was seen only once. The rearrangement links TRBV20-1 to TRBJ2-1; weak D call: TRBD2 (5 bases). Germline V gives CDR1 DFQATT, CDR2 SNEGSKA (reference sequence). V lost 7 bases and J 9 bases, leaving 19 bases between the germline ends. This CDR3 spans 13 amino acids. As DNA, the CDR3 is TGCAGTGGAGCGGAGTTCCCCTCAGGTGAGCAGTTCTTC. It is translated as CSGAEFPSGEQFF.

This clonotype appeared a single time. The chain joins TRBV9 to TRBJ1-6; no clear D. The CDR3 spans 15 residues. V was cut by 0 bases and J by 6 bases, with 10 bases left in between. Germline V gene lookup returns CDR1 SGDLS and CDR2 YYNGEE. The CDR3 DNA reads as TGTGCCAGCAGCGTAGGCGTCACACTTAATTCACCCCTCCACTTT. Its protein product is CASSVGVTLNSPLHF.